Each of the 20 T cell receptor beta chains below was sequenced from the same sample in a study of OX40 agonist ivuxolimab in advanced cancers. Libraries were prepared by immunoSEQ multiplex PCR; TCRdb keeps only in-frame clonotypes and omits some of them. Among 75,000 to 95,000 clones, about 90% were seen once, and the ten largest hold 0.53%. Sequencing was performed on CD4+ or CD8+ T cells sorted from blood, taken in a trial of the OX40 agonist ivuxolimab. All receptors derive from an adult with an advanced solid tumor such as melanoma, head and neck, liver or kidney cancer.

This clone was recorded once. V usage is TRBV7-2 and J usage is TRBJ1-5; D gene unclear. The CDR3 is 14 residues long. Germline assignment: CDR1 SGHTA and CDR2 FQGNSA. The germline V and J ends were trimmed by 1 base and 4 bases, with 8 bases remaining between them. The CDR3 DNA sequence: TGTGCCAGCAGCTTAGGGCCCGGAAATCAGCCCCAGCATTTT. It yields the protein CASSLGPGNQPQHF.

In this sample, this clone turned up once. The genes are TRBV7-2 and TRBJ2-5; unclear D gene. Germline CDR1 is SGHTA and CDR2 is FQGNSA. The CDR3 consists of 11 residues. V was trimmed by 9 bases and J by 5 bases, leaving 10 bases between them. The CDR3 DNA is TGTGCCAGTCGGATGGGGGAGACCCAGTACTTC. This gives the protein CASRMGETQYF.

The chain couples TRBV18 to TRBJ2-3; D is uncertain. The CDR3 is 14 residues long. Germline lookup yields CDR1 KGHSH and CDR2 LQKENI. The V end was cut by 5 bases, the J end by 2 bases, with 11 bases between. This chain's CDR3 is CASSWVASTDTQYF. CDR3 sequence (DNA): TGTGCCAGCTCATGGGTCGCGTCCACAGATACGCAGTATTTT.

This clone was counted a few times. The chain links TRBV5-1 to TRBJ2-7, with D perhaps matching TRBD1 or TRBD2 (5 bases each). Germline loops: CDR1 SGHRS, CDR2 YFSETQ. The CDR3 contains 14 residues. Trimming shortened V by 4 bases and J by 4 bases, and 15 bases separated the two germline ends. The CDR3 sequence is CASSRDPRGYEQYF. The CDR3 coding sequence is TGCGCCAGCAGCCGGGACCCTAGGGGATACGAGCAGTACTTC. The complete variable domain, with remaining parts taken from reference TRBV5-1 and TRBJ2-7, reads KAGVTQTPRYLIKTRGQQVTLSCSPISGHRSVSWYQQTPGQGLQFLFEYFSETQRNKGNFPGRFSGRQFSNSRSEMNVSTLELGDSALYLCASSRDPRGYEQYFGPGTRLTVT.

The genes are TRBV5-6 and TRBJ1-4; D is uncertain. There are 15 residues in the CDR3. Trimming cost V 2 bases and J 0 bases, with 8 bases left between them. Germline values: CDR1 SGHDT, CDR2 YYEEEE. The CDR3 DNA reads TGTGCCAGCAGCTTTAACGGCCCAACTAATGAAAAACTGTTTTTT. Translating it yields CASSFNGPTNEKLFF.

The rearrangement joins TRBV7-3 to TRBJ2-5, with D perhaps matching TRBD2 (6 bases). Germline V gene lookup returns CDR1 SGHTA and CDR2 FQGTGA. The CDR3 sequence is 14 residues long. V lost 6 bases to trimming and J lost 0 bases, with 11 bases between them. CDR3 in DNA: TGTGCCAGCAGGACGCGGGGCAACCAAGAGACCCAGTACTTC. This encodes CASRTRGNQETQYF.

This chain joins TRBV25-1 and TRBJ1-1; no reliable D call. V was trimmed by 6 bases and J by 1 base, leaving 15 bases between them. This CDR3 has 15 residues. Germline V CDR1 and CDR2: MGHDK, SYGVNS. As DNA, the CDR3 is TGTGCCAGCAGCGCCCGGGGAGCAGCGAACACTGAAGCTTTCTTT. This encodes CASSARGAANTEAFF.

V is TRBV10-2 and J is TRBJ2-7; tentatively, D is TRBD1 (6 bases). The CDR3 loop spans 14 amino acids. V was trimmed by 4 bases and J by 6 bases, leaving 16 bases between them. Germline CDR1 WSHSY, CDR2 SAAADI. CDR3: CASSGLFRGGEQYF. The CDR3 coding sequence is TGCGCCAGCAGTGGATTGTTCAGGGGTGGCGAGCAGTACTTC.

This chain connects TRBV19 to TRBJ2-3; no clear D gene. The CDR3 totals 13 residues. Trimming pared 6 bases from V and 4 bases from J, leaving 11 bases between. Germline V gives CDR1 LNHDA, CDR2 SQIVND (reference sequence). In DNA, the CDR3 is TGTGCCAGTAGGGGAAATGTGGCAGATACGCAGTATTTT. Translated: CASRGNVADTQYF.

This chain links TRBV19 with TRBJ2-1; tentative D call: TRBD2 (5 bases). The CDR3 has 16 residues. Germline V CDR1 and CDR2: LNHDA, SQIVND (reference sequence). Trimming removed 3 bases from V and 0 bases from J, with 12 bases in between. CDR3 sequence: CASSMSGSSSYNEQFF. CDR3 nucleotide sequence: TGTGCCAGTAGTATGAGCGGCTCTAGCTCCTACAATGAGCAGTTCTTC.

The chain is built from TRBV11-1 and TRBJ2-1; 7 bases align to TRBD2. Looked up from germline, CDR1 is SGHAT and CDR2 is FQDESV (reference sequence). This CDR3 is 15 amino acids long. V lost 0 bases to trimming and J lost 1 base; unmatched junction nucleotides: 0. This chain's CDR3 is CASSLAGGSYNEQFF. The CDR3 DNA is TGTGCCAGCAGCTTAGCGGGAGGGTCCTACAATGAGCAGTTCTTC.

The chain uses TRBV6-4 and TRBJ2-1; 11 bases are a match to TRBD2. V was clipped by 5 bases and J by 6 bases; unmatched bases: 3. The CDR3 is 14 residues long. CDR1 is MRHNA, CDR2 SNTAGT, per germline. The CDR3 region has the DNA TGTGCCAGCAGTACTAGCGGGGGCCCCAATGAGCAGTTCTTC. Protein product: CASSTSGGPNEQFF.

This clone was counted once. This chain links TRBV7-2 with TRBJ2-3; D not resolved. The CDR3 is 15 amino acids. CDR1 is SGHTA, CDR2 FQGNSA, per germline. Trimming removed 0 bases from V and 4 bases from J, with 11 bases in between. The CDR3 here is CASSLARPGADTQYF. DNA of the CDR3: TGTGCCAGCAGCTTAGCGCGCCCGGGCGCAGATACGCAGTATTTT.

This chain links TRBV5-6 with TRBJ2-5; D is perhaps TRBD2 (6 bases). This CDR3 region has 14 residues. The V end was cut by 5 bases, the J end by 1 base, with 12 bases between. Germline CDR1 is SGHDT and CDR2 is YYEEEE. DNA of the CDR3: TGTGCCAGCAGTGTTAGCGGAACCCAAGAGACCCAGTACTTC. Residues: CASSVSGTQETQYF.

The chain carries TRBV5-6 and TRBJ2-7; TRBD2 matches 7 bases. This CDR3 comprises 16 residues. After removal of 0 bases from V and 2 bases from J, the junction contained 8 bases not matched to a gene. Per the germline V gene, CDR1 is SGHDT and CDR2 is YYEEEE. The CDR3 bases are TGTGCCAGCAGCTTGGGGGTCGGGAGGCCTACCTACGAGCAGTACTTC. Translation: CASSLGVGRPTYEQYF.

This clone was detected only once. The chain joins TRBV7-9 to TRBJ2-1; TRBD2 matches 9 bases. Germline assignment: CDR1 SEHNR and CDR2 FQNEAQ (reference sequence). CDR3 size: 18 residues. Losses at the gene ends were 5 bases for V and 4 bases for J; bases not matched to a gene: 15. CDR3 sequence: CASSPPYSAGGRYNEQFF. CDR3 DNA sequence: TGTGCCAGCAGCCCCCCCTACTCGGCGGGAGGGCGGTACAATGAGCAGTTCTTC. The full variable domain, completed using reference TRBV7-9 and TRBJ2-1, is DTGVSQNPRHKITKRGQNVTFRCDPISEHNRLYWYRQTLGQGPEFLTYFQNEAQLEKSRLLSDRFSAERPKGSFSTLEIQRTEQGDSAMYLCASSPPYSAGGRYNEQFFGPGTRLTVL.

J is TRBJ2-5 and V is TRBV4-2, with D perhaps matching TRBD2 (6 bases). The germline V gene encodes CDR1 LGHNA and CDR2 YNFKEQ. The V and J ends lost 0 bases and 9 bases respectively, with 17 bases between them. The CDR3 consists of 15 residues. CDR3 coding DNA: TGTGCCAGCAGCCAAGAGAACGGACTACCCACATCCCAGTACTTC. This encodes CASSQENGLPTSQYF.

This chain connects TRBV5-6 to TRBJ2-3; 9 bases match TRBD1. V lost 4 bases, J lost 5 bases, and 11 bases stayed unmatched. CDR1 is SGHDT, CDR2 YYEEEE, per germline. The CDR3 is made up of 16 amino acids. The CDR3 region has the DNA TGTGCCAGCAGCATGGACAGGGGACCCGCTGTAGATACGCAGTATTTT. Encoded protein: CASSMDRGPAVDTQYF.

The chain carries TRBV28 and TRBJ1-2; 9 bases are a match to TRBD1. The CDR3 covers 13 residues. The V gene end was trimmed by 8 bases and the J gene end by 7 bases; junction bases not matched to a gene: 8. Germline V CDR1 and CDR2: MDHEN, SYDVKM. The CDR3, as DNA: TGTGCCAGCGGACAGGGGCCGAGGGGTGGCTACACCTTC. Protein product: CASGQGPRGGYTF.

The genes are TRBV7-2 and TRBJ2-7; 9 bases align to TRBD1. Trimming cost V 3 bases and J 3 bases; bases outside gene matches: 3. There are 14 residues in the CDR3. Germline V gives CDR1 SGHTA, CDR2 FQGNSA. This CDR3 is CASSLGTGNYEQYF. CDR3 nucleotide sequence: TGTGCCAGCAGCTTGGGGACAGGGAACTACGAGCAGTACTTC.